This T cell receptor beta chain derives from a study of T cell repertoires in cytomegalovirus infection. Background on the study: Recently described HLA-C-restricted plus well-studied HLA-B-restricted CMV epitopes were used. Overall study findings and caveats: The study identified carriers of CMV plus the relevant HLA from cumulative public TCR beta family frequency. CMV-specific TCR beta clonotypes restricted by HLA-C were the ones dominating the ex vivo response.

For this clonotype: No antigen is known for it.

TCRdb analysed the reads with MiXCR anew, one entry per CDR3 protein. The data contain around 900,000 distinct CDR3 sequences, less than 35% of them singletons. Germline CDR1 reads PRHDT; CDR2 reads FYEKMQ (reference sequence). V lost 5 bases, J lost 3 bases, and 14 bases lay in between. The CDR3 consists of 14 residues. This receptor was taken from a human donor in good health (CMV status not recorded). Some clones in this sample may be carry-over from other donors' samples. V and J are TRBV13 and TRBJ2-7, with TRBD1 as a possible D gene (5 bases). Sample: cultured CD8+ T cells from PBMCs, taken from culture after CMV antigen stimulation. CDR3 residues: CASSQHLDSYEQYV. The CDR3 DNA reads as TGTGCCAGCAGCCAACACTTAGACAGCTACGAGCAGTACGTC.